The subject of this entry is one TCR beta chain. The target antigen is unknown. CDR1 SGHRS and CDR2 YFSETQ come from the germline V gene. Trimming took 0 bases from V and 7 from J, leaving 13 bases between them. The CDR3 length is 14 residues. 13 Jbeta primers and 60 Vbeta primers were used for the PCR. The protocol was immunoSEQ multiplex PCR, while the TCRdb copy is restricted to in-frame clones and leaves out a portion. There are around 200,000 clones in the sample; 75% to 85% occur only once, and 1.3% to 1.5% lies in the top ten. This sample is part of a study of cytomegalovirus exposure and HLA in healthy donors. Study as a whole: Membership in the Caucasian-associated ancestry cluster was found for 65% to 85% of about 430 genotyped donors. Notes on the study in general: The listing of roughly 160 TCR beta chains classed them as cytomegalovirus-associated. Testing in vitro showed a few CMV-associated chains specific for CMV antigens. Follow-up analysis found HLA locus-dependent TCR association rates, highest for DRB1 and lowest for HLA-C.

The clonotype originates from a girl aged 10 to 17 in good health and CMV-seronegative. The sequencing input was PBMCs. The V gene is TRBV5-1, the J gene TRBJ2-5, with D maybe TRBD2 (5 bases). CDR3 nucleotides: TGCGCCAGCAGCTTGGGACGGGGTTACGGGACCCAGTACTTC. The encoded protein is CASSLGRGYGTQYF.